This entry concerns a single T cell receptor (beta chain). Per the original methods: Reference gene primer amplification yielded estimated nucleated cell counts. Some clones are missing from TCRdb's copy, which holds only in-frame ones; the method was immunoSEQ multiplex PCR. That table supplies the V and J calls and clone size; D and trimming were determined from the DNA. The sample shows some 250,000 clones, 88% of them seen only once. These data originate in a study of blood T cell repertoires in COVID-19. Background on the study: Acute-phase and convalescent COVID-19 samples originated in the United States, Italy and Spain. PBMCs, B-cell-depleted T cells, or T cells provided the cDNA or gDNA that made up the material.

The sequence was collected from a woman in her thirties or forties who had recovered from COVID-19. The sample was peripheral blood.

CDR3 DNA sequence: TGTGCCTGGAGTGTACTTCCTGTTGGCATTCAGTACTTC. It translates to CAWSVLPVGIQYF. The chain carries TRBV30 and TRBJ2-4, with no clear D. CDR1 GTSNPN and CDR2 SVGIG come from the germline V gene (reference sequence). V was pared by 0 bases and J by 9 bases, with 12 bases between. The CDR3 length is 13 residues.